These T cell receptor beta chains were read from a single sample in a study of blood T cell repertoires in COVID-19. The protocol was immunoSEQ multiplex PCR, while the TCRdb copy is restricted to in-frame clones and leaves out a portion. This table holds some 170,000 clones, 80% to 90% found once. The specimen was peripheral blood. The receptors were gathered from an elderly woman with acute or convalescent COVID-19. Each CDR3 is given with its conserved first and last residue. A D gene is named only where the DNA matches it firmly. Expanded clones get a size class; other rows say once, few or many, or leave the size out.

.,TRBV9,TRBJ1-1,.,TGTGCCAGCACGGACGTGGGGGCGATGAACACTGAAGCTTTCTTT,CASTDVGAMNTEAFF
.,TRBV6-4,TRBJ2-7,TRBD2,TGTGCCAGCAGATTGGAAGGCGGGGGGCGTTACGAGCAGTACTTC,CASRLEGGGRYEQYF
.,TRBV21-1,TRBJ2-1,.,TGTGCCAGCAGCAAAGCCCAACAGGGGTGGCGAATAGGCTACAATGAGCAGTTCTTC,CASSKAQQGWRIGYNEQFF
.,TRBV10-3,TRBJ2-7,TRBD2,TGTGCCATCGCCTCCGGACTAGCGGGAGCTCGGGAGCAGTACTTC,CAIASGLAGAREQYF
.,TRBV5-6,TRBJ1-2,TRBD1,TGTGCCAGCAGTTACAGGGGAACGGGAGTTACGCGTGGCTACACCTTC,CASSYRGTGVTRGYTF
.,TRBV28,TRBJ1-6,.,TGTGCCAGCAGTCCATACTTAGATTCACCCCTCCACTTT,CASSPYLDSPLHF
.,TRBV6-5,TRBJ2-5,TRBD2,TGTGCCAGCAGTTACAAGGGTCTAGCGGTAAAAGAGACCCAGTACTTC,CASSYKGLAVKETQYF
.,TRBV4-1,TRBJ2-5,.,TGCGCCAGCAGCCAAGGGGGCTATAGCCCTTGGGAGACCCAGTACTTC,CASSQGGYSPWETQYF
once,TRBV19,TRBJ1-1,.,TGTGCCAGTAGCCCAGGGAGGAGGGAGAACACTGAAGCTTTCTTT,CASSPGRRENTEAFF
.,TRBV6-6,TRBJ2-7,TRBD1,TGTGCCAGCAGTTACGGGGGACAGGGTTACGAGCAGTACTTC,CASSYGGQGYEQYF
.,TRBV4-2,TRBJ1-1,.,TGTGCCAGCAGCCAAGCTTCGACAGGGAACACTGAAGCTTTCTTT,CASSQASTGNTEAFF
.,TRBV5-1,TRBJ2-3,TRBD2,TGCGCCAGCAGCTTGGCCGTACGTTCGGCTAGCGGGAGGGATACGCAGTATTTT,CASSLAVRSASGRDTQYF
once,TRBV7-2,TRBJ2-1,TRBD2,TGTGCCAGCAGCTTCTCCCTAGCGGGAACGCGGAATGAGCAGTTCTTC,CASSFSLAGTRNEQFF
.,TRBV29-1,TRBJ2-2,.,TGCAGCGCATCGCGGCAGAACACCGGGGAGCTGTTTTTT,CSASRQNTGELFF
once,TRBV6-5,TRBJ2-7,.,TGTGCCAGCAGTAGAGGCCAGGGATACTCCTACGAGCAGTACTTC,CASSRGQGYSYEQYF
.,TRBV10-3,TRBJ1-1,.,TGTGCCATCAGTGAGTCAGGCAGGGTGAACACTGAAGCTTTCTTT,CAISESGRVNTEAFF
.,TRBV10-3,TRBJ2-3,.,TGTGCCATCAGTGACCCTTTACATAAAAATAGCATAGATACGCAGTATTTT,CAISDPLHKNSIDTQYF
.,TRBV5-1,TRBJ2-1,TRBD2,TGCGCCAGCAGCTTGCAAGTGATGTGGACTAGCGCGGGGGATGATCTCCCCTACAATGAGCAGTTCTTC,CASSLQVMWTSAGDDLPYNEQFF
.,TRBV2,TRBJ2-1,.,TGTGCCAGGGGCGTGGTGGGAGAGGTGGGTGAGCAGTTCTTC,CARGVVGEVGEQFF